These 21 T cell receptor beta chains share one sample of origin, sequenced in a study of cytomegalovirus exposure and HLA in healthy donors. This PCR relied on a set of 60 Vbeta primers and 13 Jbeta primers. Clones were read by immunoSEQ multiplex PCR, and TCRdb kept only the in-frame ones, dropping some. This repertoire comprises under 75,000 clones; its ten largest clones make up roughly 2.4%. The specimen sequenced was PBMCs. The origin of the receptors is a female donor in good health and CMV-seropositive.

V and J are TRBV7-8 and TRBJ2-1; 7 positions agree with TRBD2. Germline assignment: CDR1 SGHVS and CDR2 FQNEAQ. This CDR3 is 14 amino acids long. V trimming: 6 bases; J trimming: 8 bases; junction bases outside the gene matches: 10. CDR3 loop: CASSPPTSRDEQFF. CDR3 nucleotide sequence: TGTGCCAGCAGTCCGCCGACTAGCAGGGATGAGCAGTTCTTC.

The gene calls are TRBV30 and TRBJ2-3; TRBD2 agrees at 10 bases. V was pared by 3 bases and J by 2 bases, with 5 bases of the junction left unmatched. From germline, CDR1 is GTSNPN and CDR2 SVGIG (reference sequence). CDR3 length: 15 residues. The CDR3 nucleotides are TGTGCCTGGAGACATACTAGCGGGAACACAGATACGCAGTATTTT. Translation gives CAWRHTSGNTDTQYF.

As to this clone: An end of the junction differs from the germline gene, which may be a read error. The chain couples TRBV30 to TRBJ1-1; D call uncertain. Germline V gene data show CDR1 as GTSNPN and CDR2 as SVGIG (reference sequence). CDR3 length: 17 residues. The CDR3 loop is CAWSVGITDYKNAEAFF. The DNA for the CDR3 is TGTGCCTGGAGTGTAGGAATTACTGACTATAAGAACGCTGAAGCTTTCTTT.

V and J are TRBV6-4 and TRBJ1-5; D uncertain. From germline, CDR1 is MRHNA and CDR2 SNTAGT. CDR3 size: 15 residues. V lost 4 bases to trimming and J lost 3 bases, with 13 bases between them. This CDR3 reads CASSADEEPNQPQHF. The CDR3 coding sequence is TGTGCCAGCAGTGCCGATGAAGAGCCCAATCAGCCCCAGCATTTT.

In DNA, the CDR3 is TGTGCCAGCAGTGAGGCAGTCGGCGGGACTGAAGCTTTCTTT. This sequence encodes CASSEAVGGTEAFF. V usage is TRBV25-1 and J usage is TRBJ1-1; D gene uncertain. Per germline, CDR1 MGHDK and CDR2 SYGVNS. The CDR3 extends over 14 amino acids. Deletions cut 3 bases from V and 5 bases from J, with 13 bases between.

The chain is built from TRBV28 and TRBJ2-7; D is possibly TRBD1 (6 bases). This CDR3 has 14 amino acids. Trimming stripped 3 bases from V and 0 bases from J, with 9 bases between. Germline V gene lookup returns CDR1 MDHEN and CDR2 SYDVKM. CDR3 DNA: TGTGCCAGCAGTTTTCCAGGGGCCTCCTACGAGCAGTACTTC. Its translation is CASSFPGASYEQYF.

In DNA, the CDR3 is TGTGCCAGTAGTACCGGACAGTATGGCTACACCTTC. Translation gives CASSTGQYGYTF. This chain links TRBV19 with TRBJ1-2, with D perhaps TRBD1 (6 bases). The CDR3 length is 12 residues. V was cut by 4 bases and J by 5 bases, with 8 bases left in between. Germline V lookup: CDR1 LNHDA, CDR2 SQIVND (reference sequence).

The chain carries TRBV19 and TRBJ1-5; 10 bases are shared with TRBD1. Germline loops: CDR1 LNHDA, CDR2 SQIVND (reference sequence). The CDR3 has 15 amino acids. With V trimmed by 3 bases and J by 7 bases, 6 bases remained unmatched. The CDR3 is CASSMEGQGLQPQHF. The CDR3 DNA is TGTGCCAGTAGTATGGAGGGACAGGGGCTCCAGCCCCAGCATTTT.

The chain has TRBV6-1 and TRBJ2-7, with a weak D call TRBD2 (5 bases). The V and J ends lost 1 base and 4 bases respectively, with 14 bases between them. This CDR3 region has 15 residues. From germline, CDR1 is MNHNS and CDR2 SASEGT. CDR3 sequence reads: CASSEEHWRWYEQYF. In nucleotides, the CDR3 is TGTGCCAGCAGTGAAGAACATTGGAGGTGGTACGAGCAGTACTTC.

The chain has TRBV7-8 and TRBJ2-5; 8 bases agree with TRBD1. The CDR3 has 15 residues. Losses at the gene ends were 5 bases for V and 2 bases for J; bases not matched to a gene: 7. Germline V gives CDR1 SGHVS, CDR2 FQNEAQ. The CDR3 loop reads CASSPFWDRQETQYF. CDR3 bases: TGTGCCAGCAGCCCCTTTTGGGACAGGCAAGAGACCCAGTACTTC.

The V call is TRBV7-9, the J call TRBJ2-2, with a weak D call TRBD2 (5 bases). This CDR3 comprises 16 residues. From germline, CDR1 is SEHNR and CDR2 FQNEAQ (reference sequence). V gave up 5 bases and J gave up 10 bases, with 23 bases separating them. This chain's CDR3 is CASSRNRADDGEELFF. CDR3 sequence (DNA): TGTGCCAGCAGCCGAAATAGGGCAGACGACGGGGAGGAGCTGTTTTTT.

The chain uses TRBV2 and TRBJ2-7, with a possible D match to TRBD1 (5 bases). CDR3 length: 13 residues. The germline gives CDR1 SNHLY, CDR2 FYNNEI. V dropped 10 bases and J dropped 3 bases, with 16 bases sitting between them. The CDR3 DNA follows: TGTGCCACCCAAACGGACAACAACTACGAGCAGTACTTC. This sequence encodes CATQTDNNYEQYF.

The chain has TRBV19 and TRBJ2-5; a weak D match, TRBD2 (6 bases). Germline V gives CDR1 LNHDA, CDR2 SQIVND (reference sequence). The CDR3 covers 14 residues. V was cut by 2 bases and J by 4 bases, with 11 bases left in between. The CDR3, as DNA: TGTGCCAGTAGTATACAGGGAGGCATAGAGACCCAGTACTTC. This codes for CASSIQGGIETQYF.

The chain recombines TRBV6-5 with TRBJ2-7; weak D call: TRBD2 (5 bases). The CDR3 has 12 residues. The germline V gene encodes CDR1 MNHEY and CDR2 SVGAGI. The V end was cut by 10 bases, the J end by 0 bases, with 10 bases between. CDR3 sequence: CATTGLSYEQYF. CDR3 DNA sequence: TGTGCCACCACCGGACTCTCCTACGAGCAGTACTTC.

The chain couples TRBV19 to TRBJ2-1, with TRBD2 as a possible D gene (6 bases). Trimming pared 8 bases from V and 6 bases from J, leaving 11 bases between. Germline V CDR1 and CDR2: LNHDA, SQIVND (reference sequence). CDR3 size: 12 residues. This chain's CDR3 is CASGMGGNEQFF. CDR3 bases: TGTGCCAGTGGAATGGGGGGCAATGAGCAGTTCTTC. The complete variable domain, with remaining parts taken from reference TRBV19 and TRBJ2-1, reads DGGITQSPKYLFRKEGQNVTLSCEQNLNHDAMYWYRQDPGQGLRLIYYSQIVNDFQKGDIAEGYSVSREKKESFPLTVTSAQKNPTAFYLCASGMGGNEQFFGPGTRLTVL.

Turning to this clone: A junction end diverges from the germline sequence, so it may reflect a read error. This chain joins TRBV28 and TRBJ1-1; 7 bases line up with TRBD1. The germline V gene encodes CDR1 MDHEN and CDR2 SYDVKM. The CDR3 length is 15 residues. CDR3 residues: CASSLEGAGITEDFF. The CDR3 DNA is TGTGCCAGCAGTTTAGAGGGGGCGGGGATCACTGAAGATTTCTTT.

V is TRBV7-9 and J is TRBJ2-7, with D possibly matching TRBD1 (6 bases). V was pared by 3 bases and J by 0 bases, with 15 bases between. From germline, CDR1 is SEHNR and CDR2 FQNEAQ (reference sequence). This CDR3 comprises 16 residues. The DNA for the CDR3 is TGTGCCAGCAGCTTTTGGGAGCAGGGGCTCTCCTACGAGCAGTACTTC. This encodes CASSFWEQGLSYEQYF.

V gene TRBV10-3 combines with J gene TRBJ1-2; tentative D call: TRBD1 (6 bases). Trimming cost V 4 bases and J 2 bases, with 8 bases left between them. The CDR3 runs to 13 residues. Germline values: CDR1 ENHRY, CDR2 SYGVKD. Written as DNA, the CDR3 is TGTGCCATCAGTGCGGACAGAAACTATGGCTACACCTTC. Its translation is CAISADRNYGYTF.

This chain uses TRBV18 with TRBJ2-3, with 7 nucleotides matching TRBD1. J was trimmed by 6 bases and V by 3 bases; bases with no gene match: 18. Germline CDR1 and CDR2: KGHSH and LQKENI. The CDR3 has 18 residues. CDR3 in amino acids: CASSPGTAGSRRLDTQYF. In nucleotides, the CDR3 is TGTGCCAGCTCACCCGGGACAGCAGGATCCCGGAGACTCGATACGCAGTATTTT.

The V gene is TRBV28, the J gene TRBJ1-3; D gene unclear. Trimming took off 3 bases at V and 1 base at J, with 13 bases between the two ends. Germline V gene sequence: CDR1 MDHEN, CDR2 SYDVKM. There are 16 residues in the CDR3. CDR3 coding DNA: TGTGCCAGCAGTTTTGGCGATCGGGATTCTGGAAACACCATATATTTT. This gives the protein CASSFGDRDSGNTIYF.

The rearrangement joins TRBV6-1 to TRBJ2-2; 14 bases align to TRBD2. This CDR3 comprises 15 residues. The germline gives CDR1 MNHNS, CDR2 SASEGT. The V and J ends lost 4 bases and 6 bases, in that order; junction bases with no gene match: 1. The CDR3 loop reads CASSGLAGGPGELFF. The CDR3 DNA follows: TGTGCCAGCAGTGGACTAGCGGGAGGGCCCGGGGAGCTGTTTTTT.